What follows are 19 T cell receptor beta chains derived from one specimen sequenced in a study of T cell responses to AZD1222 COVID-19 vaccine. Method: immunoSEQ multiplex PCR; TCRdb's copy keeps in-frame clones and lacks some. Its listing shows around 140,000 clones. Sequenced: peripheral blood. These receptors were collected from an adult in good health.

The CDR3 loop reads CSVSGPTGRANTEAFF. The CDR3 DNA reads TGCAGCGTTTCCGGGCCCACCGGGAGAGCGAACACTGAAGCTTTCTTT. The rearrangement joins TRBV29-1 to TRBJ1-1; D not resolved. The germline CDR1 and CDR2 sequences are SQVTM and ANQGSEA. The CDR3 has 16 amino acids. The V and J ends lost 5 bases and 1 base respectively, with 20 bases between them. The full variable domain, rest sourced from reference TRBV29-1 and TRBJ1-1, is SAVISQKPSRDICQRGTSLTIQCQVDSQVTMMFWYRQQPGQSLTLIATANQGSEATYESGFVIDKFPISRPNLTFSTLTVSNMSPEDSSIYLCSVSGPTGRANTEAFFGQGTRLTVV.

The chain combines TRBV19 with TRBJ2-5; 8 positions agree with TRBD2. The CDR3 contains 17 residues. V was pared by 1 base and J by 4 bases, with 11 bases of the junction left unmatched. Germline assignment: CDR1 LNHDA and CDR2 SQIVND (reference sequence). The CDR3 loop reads CASSIVSPAGASETQYF. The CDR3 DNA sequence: TGTGCCAGTAGTATAGTGTCCCCAGCGGGGGCATCAGAGACCCAGTACTTC.

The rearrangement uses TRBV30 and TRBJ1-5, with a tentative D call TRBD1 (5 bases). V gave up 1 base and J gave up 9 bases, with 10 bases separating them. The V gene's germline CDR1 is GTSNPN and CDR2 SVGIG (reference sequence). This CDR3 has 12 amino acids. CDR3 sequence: CAWSAGTMPQHF. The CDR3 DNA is TGTGCCTGGAGTGCGGGGACGATGCCCCAGCATTTT.

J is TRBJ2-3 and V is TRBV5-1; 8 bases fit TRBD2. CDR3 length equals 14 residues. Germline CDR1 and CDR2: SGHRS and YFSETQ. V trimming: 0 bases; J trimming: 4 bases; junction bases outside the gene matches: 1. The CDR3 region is CASSLATSADTQYF. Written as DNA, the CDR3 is TGCGCCAGCAGCTTGGCGACTAGCGCAGATACGCAGTATTTT.

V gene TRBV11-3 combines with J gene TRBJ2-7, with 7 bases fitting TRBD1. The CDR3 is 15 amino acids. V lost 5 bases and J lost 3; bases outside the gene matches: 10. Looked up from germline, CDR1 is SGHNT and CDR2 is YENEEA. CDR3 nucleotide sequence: TGTGCCAGCAGCCCACCCTCGGCAGGGGGCTACGAGCAGTACTTC. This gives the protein CASSPPSAGGYEQYF.

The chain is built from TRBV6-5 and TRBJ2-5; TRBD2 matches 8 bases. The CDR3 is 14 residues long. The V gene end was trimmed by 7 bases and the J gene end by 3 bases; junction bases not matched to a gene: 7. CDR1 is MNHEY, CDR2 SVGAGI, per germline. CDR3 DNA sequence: TGTGCCAGCACAAGCGGGGGCCGGGAAGAGACCCAGTACTTC. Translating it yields CASTSGGREETQYF.

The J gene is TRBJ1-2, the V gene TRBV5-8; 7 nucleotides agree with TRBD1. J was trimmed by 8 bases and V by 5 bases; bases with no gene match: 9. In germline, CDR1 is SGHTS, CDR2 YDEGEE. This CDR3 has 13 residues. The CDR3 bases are TGTGCCAGCAGAAAGACAGGGATCGGAGGCTACACCTTC. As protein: CASRKTGIGGYTF.

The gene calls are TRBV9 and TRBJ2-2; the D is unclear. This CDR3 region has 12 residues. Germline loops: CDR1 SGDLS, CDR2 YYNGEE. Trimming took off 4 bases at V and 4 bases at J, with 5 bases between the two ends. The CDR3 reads CASSLSTGELFF. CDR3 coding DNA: TGTGCCAGCAGCTTAAGCACCGGGGAGCTGTTTTTT.

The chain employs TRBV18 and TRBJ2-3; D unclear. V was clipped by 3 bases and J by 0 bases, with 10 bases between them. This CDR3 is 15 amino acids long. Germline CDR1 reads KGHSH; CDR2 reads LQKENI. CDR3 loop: CASSPTPSSTDTQYF. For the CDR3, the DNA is TGTGCCAGCTCACCGACTCCTAGTAGCACAGATACGCAGTATTTT.

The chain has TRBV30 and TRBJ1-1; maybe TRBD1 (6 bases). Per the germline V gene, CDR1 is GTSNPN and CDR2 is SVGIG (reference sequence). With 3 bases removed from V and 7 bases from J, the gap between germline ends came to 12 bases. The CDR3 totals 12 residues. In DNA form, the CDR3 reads TGTGCCTGGAGCAGTCAGGGGTATGAAGCTTTCTTT. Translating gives CAWSSQGYEAFF.

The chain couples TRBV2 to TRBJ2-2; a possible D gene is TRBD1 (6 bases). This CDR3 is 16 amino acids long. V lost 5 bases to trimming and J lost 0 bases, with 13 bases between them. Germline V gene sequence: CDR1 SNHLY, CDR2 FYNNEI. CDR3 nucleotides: TGTGCCAGCAGTTCAGGGACACCCTCGAACACCGGGGAGCTGTTTTTT. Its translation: CASSSGTPSNTGELFF.

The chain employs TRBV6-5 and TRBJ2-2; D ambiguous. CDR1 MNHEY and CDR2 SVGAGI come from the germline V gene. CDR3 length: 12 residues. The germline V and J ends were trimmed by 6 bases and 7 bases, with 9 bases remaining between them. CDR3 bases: TGTGCCAGCAGCCGACAACGCGGGGAGCTGTTTTTT. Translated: CASSRQRGELFF.

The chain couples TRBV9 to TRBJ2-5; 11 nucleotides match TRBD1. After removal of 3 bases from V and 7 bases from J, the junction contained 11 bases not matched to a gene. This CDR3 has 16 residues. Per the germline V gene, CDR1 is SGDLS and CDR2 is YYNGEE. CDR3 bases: TGTGCCAGCAGCGCCAGGGGACAGGGGGGTGTCGGGACCCAGTACTTC. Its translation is CASSARGQGGVGTQYF.

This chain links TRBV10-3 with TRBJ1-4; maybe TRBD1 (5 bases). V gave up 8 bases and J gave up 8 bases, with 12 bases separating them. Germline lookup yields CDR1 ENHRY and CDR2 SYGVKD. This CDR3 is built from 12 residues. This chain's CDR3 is CAIGGGREKLFF. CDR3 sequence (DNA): TGTGCCATCGGGGGGGGGAGAGAAAAACTGTTTTTT.

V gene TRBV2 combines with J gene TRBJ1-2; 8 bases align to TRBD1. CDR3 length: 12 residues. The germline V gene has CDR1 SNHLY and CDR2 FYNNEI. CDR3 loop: CVRKGQGWGYTF. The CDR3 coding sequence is TGTGTCAGGAAAGGACAGGGCTGGGGCTACACCTTC.

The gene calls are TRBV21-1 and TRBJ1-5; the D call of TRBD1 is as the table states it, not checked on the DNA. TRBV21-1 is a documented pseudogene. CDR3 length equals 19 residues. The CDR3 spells CTSSKLVGTGVYSNQPQHF. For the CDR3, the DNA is TGTACCAGCAGCAAATTGGTCGGGACAGGGGTTTATAGCAATCAGCCCCAGCATTTT.

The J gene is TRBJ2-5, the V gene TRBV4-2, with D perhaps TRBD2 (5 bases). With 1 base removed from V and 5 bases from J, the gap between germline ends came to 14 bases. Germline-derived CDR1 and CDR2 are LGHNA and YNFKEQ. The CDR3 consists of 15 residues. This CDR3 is CASSQGASSRETQYF. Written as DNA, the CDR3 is TGTGCCAGCAGCCAAGGGGCTAGCAGTCGGGAGACCCAGTACTTC.

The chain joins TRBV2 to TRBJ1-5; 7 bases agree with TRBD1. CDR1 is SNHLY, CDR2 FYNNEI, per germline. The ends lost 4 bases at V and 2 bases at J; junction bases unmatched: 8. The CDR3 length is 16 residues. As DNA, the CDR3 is TGTGCCAGCAGTGCCCACAGGGGTTCGGGCAATCAGCCCCAGCATTTT. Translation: CASSAHRGSGNQPQHF.

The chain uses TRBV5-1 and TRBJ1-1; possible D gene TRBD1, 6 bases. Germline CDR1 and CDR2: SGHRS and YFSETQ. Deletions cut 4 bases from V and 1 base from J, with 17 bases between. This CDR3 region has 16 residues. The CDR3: CASSLGGGHPNTEAFF. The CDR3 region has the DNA TGCGCCAGCAGCCTAGGGGGGGGACACCCGAACACTGAAGCTTTCTTT.